Detailed here is one T cell receptor (beta chain). This CDR3 is built from 15 residues. The germline V gene has CDR1 MGHDK and CDR2 SYGVNS. Trimming stripped 2 bases from V and 5 bases from J, with 15 bases between. The data belong to a study of OX40 agonist ivuxolimab in advanced cancers. Study-level background: The drug used for patients, ivuxolimab, was an agonistic anti-OX40 (CD134) antibody.

Sequencing was performed with immunoSEQ multiplex PCR; in TCRdb, only in-frame clones are kept and a portion is missing. The repertoire consists of roughly 30,000 clones, with 87% occurring once and the leading ten covering roughly 29%. The receptor comes from an adult with an advanced solid tumor such as melanoma, head and neck, liver or kidney cancer. The sample in question was CD4+ or CD8+ T cells sorted from blood, obtained in a trial of the OX40 agonist ivuxolimab. The V and J genes are TRBV25-1 and TRBJ1-2, with D perhaps TRBD1 (5 bases). The CDR3 protein is CASSEGQREVYGYTF. The CDR3 region has the DNA TGTGCCAGCAGTGAAGGACAACGCGAGGTGTATGGCTACACCTTC.